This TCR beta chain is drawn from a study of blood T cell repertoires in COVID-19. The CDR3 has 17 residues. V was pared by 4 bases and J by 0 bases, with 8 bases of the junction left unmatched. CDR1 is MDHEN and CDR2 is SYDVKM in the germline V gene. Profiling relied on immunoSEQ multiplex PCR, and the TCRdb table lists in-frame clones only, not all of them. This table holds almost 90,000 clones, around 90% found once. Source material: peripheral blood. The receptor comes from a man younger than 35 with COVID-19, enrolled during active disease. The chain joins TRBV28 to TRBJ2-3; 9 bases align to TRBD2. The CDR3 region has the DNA TGTGCCAGCAGTTCAGGACTAGCGAGACTCAGCACAGATACGCAGTATTTT. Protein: CASSSGLARLSTDTQYF.